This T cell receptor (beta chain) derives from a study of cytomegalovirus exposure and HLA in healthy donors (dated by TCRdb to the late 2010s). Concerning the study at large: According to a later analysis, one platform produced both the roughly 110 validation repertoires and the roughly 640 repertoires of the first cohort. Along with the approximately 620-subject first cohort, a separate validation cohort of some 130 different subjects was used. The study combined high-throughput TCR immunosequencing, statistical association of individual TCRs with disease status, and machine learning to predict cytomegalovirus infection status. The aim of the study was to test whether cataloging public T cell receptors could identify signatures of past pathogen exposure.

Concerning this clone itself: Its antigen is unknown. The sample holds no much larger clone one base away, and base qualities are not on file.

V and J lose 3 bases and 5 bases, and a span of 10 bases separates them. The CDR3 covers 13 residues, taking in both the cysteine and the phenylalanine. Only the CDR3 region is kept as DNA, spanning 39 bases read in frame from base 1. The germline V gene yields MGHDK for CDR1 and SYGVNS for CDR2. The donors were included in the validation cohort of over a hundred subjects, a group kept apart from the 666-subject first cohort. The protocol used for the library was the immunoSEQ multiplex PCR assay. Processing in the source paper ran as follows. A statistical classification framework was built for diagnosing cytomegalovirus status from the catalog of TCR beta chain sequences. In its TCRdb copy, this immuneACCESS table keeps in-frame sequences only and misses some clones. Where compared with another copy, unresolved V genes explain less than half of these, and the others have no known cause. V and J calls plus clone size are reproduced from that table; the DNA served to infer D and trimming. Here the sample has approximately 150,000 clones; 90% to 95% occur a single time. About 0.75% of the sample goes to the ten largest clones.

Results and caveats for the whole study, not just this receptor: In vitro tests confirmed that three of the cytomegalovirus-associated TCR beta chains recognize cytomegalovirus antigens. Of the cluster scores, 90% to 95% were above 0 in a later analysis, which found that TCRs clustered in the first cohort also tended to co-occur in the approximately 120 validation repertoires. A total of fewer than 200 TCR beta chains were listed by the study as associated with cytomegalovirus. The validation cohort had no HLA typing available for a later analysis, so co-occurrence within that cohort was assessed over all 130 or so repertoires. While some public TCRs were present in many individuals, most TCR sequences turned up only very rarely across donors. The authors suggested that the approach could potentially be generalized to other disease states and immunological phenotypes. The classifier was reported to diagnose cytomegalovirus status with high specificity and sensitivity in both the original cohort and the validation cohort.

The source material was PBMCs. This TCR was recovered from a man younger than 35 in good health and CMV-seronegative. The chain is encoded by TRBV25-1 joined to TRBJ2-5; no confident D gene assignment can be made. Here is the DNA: TGTGCCAGCAGTGACTACCCCCGGGAGACCCAGTACTTC. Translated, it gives CASSDYPRETQYF. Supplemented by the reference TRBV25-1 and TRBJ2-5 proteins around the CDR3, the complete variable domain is EADIYQTPRYLVIGTGKKITLECSQTMGHDKMYWYQQDPGMELHLIHYSYGVNSTEKGDLSSESTVSRIRTEHFPLTLESARPSHTSQYLCASSDYPRETQYFGPGTRLLVL.